This T cell receptor (beta chain) was recovered during a study of a mutant IDH1 vaccine in newly diagnosed glioma. The table came from immunoSEQ multiplex PCR; TCRdb's copy has only in-frame clones and leaves some out. The sample holds 30,000 to 40,000 clones; approximately 89% are singletons and the top ten take 2% to 2.5%. The CDR3 runs to 13 residues. Per the germline V gene, CDR1 is MNHNS and CDR2 is SASEGT. V trimming: 4 bases; J trimming: 4 bases; junction bases outside the gene matches: 4. Time point specified: week 47, end of study. In the vaccine, a single dose held 300 ug of the mutant IDH1 20-mer peptide, along with topical imiquimod. Worth noting for this clone: The antigen is not known.

The chain uses TRBV6-1 and TRBJ2-7, with 7 bases matching TRBD1. This TCR was recovered from a man aged 35 to 55 with glioma. The input for sequencing was PBMCs, taken from a glioma patient whose treatment included an IDH1 peptide vaccine. CDR3 bases: TGTGCCAGCAGTGTGAGGGACAGTTACGAGCAGTACTTC. Encoded protein: CASSVRDSYEQYF.